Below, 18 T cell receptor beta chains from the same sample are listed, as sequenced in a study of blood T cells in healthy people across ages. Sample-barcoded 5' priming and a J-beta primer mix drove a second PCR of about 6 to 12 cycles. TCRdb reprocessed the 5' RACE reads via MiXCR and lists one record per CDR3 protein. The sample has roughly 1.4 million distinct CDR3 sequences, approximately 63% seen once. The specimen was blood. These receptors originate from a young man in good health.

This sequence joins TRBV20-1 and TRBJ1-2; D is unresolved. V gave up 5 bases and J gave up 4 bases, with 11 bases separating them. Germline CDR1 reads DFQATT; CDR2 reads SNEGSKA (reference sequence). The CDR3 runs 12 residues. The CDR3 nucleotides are TGCAGTGCTGCAAGTGCCACCTATGGCTACACCTTC. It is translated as CSAASATYGYTF.

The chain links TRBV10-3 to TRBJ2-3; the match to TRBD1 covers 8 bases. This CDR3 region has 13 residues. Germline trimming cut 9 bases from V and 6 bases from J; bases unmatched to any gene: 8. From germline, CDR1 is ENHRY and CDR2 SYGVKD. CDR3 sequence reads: CAIGQGELDTQYF. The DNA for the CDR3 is TGTGCCATAGGACAGGGTGAATTGGATACGCAGTATTTT.

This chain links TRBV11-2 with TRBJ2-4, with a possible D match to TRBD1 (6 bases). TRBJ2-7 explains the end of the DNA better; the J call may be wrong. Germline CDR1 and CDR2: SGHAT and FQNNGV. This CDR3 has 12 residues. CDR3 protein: CASSDNRDEQYF. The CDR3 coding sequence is TGTGCCAGCAGCGATAACAGGGACGAGCAGTACTTC.

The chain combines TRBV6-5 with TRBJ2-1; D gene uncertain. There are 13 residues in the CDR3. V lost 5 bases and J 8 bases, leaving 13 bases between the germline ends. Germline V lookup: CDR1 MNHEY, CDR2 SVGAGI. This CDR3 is CASSPYTADEQFF. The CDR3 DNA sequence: TGTGCCAGCAGTCCATACACGGCCGATGAGCAGTTCTTC.

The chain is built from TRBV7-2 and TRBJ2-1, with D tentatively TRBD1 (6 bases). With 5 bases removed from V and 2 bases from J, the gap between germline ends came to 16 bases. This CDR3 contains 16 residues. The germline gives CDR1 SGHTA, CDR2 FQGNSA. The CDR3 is CASSLQGVSAYNEQFF. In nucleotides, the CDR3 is TGTGCCAGCAGCCTACAGGGTGTATCAGCCTACAATGAGCAGTTCTTC.

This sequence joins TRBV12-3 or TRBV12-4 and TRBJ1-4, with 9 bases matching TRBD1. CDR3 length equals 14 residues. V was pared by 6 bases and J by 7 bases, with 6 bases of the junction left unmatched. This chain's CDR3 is CASRPDRGGEKLFF. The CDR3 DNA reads TGTGCCAGCAGGCCGGACAGGGGAGGTGAAAAACTGTTTTTT.

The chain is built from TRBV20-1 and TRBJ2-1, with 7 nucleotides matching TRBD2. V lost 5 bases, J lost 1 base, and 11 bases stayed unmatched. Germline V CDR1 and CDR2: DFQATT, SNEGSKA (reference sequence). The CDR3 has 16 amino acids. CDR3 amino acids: CSAQEWGGESYNEQFF. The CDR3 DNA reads TGCAGTGCTCAAGAGTGGGGGGGGGAATCCTACAATGAGCAGTTCTTC.

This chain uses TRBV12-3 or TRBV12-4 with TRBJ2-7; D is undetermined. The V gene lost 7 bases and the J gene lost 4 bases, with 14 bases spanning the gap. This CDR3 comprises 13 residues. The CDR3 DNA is TGTGCCAGCACCGGCCTCCGAGGATACGAGCAGTACTTC. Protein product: CASTGLRGYEQYF.

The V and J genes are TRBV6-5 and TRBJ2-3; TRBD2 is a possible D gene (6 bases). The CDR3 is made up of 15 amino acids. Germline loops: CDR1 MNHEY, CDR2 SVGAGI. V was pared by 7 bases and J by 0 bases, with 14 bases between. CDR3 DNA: TGTGCCAGCACCAGGACTACCTCTAGCACAGATACGCAGTATTTT. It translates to CASTRTTSSTDTQYF.

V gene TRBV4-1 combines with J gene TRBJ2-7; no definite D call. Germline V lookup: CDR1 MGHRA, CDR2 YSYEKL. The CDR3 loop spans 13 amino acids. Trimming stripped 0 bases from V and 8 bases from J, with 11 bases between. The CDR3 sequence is CASSQDPEGKQYF. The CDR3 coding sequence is TGCGCCAGCAGCCAAGATCCCGAAGGCAAGCAGTACTTC.

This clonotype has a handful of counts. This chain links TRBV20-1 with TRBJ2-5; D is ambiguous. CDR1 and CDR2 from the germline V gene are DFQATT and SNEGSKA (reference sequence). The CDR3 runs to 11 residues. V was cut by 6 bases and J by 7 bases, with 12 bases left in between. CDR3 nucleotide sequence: TGCAGTGCAAAGATAGGTTGGACCCAGTACTTC. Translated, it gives CSAKIGWTQYF.

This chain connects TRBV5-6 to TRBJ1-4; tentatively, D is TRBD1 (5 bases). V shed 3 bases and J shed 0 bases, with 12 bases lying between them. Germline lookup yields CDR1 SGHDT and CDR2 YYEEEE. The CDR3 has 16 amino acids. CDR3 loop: CASSSQTAATNEKLFF. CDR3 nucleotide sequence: TGTGCCAGCAGCTCGCAGACAGCCGCAACTAATGAAAAACTGTTTTTT.

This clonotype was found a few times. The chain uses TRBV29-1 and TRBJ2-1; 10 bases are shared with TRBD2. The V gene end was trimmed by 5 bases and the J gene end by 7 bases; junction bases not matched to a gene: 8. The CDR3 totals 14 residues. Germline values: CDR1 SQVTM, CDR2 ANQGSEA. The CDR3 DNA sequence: TGCAGCGTTCCTAGCGGGAGAGGTGGAAATGAGCAGTTCTTC. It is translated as CSVPSGRGGNEQFF.

The CDR3 reads CASNPYGRNAYNEQYF. In nucleotides, the CDR3 is TGCGCCAGCAACCCCTACGGAAGGAACGCCTACAATGAGCAGTACTTC. The chain is built from TRBV5-1 and TRBJ2-1; D is unresolved. The DNA matches TRBJ2-7 better at its end, which makes the J call doubtful. The V gene's germline CDR1 is SGHRS and CDR2 YFSETQ. CDR3 length: 16 residues.

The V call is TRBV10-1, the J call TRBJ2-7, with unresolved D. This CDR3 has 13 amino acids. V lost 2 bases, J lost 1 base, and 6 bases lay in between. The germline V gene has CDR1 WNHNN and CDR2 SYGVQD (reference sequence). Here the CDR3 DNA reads TGCGCCAGCAGTGAGATGGAATCCTACGAGCAGTACTTC. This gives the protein CASSEMESYEQYF.

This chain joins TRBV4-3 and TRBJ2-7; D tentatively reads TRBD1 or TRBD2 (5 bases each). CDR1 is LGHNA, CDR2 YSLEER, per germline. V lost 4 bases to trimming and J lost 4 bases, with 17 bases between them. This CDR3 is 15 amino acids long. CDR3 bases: TGCGCCAGCAGCCCGGGGACGTCGAAGGGATACGAGCAGTACTTC. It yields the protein CASSPGTSKGYEQYF.

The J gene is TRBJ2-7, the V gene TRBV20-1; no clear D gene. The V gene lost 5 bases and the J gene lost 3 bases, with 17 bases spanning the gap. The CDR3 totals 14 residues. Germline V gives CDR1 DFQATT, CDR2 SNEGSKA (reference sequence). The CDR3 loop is CSAFPVGSNYEQYF. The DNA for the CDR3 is TGCAGTGCTTTCCCGGTCGGTTCTAACTACGAGCAGTACTTC.

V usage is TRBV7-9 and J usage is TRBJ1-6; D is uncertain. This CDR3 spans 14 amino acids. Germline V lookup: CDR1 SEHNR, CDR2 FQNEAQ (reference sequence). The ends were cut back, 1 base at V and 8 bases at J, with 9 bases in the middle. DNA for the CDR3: TGTGCCAGCAGCTTAGAGGTGCGGGATTCACCCCTCCACTTT. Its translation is CASSLEVRDSPLHF.